This TCR beta chain was documented in a study of monozygotic twins with inflammatory bowel disease. Germline CDR1 is SGHRS and CDR2 is YFSETQ. The CDR3 runs to 17 residues. Using the 5' RACE reads, TCRdb records one entry per CDR3 protein without DNA. The sample shows 110,000 or so distinct CDR3 sequences, and around 12% sits with its ten largest clones. This TCR came from a human donor with ulcerative colitis or Crohn's disease, or a healthy co-twin of an affected twin (not recorded which). The chain employs TRBV5-1 and TRBJ2-6. The sequenced sample was blood. The chain's CDR3 is CASSLAPGSSGANVLTF.